The subject of this entry is one T cell receptor (beta chain). Looked up from germline, CDR1 is GTSNPN and CDR2 is SVGIG (reference sequence). The ends were cut back, 0 bases at V and 0 bases at J, with 3 bases in the middle. The CDR3 sequence is 13 residues long. The data belong to a study of CD8+ T cells in alopecia areata. The treatment denotes: oral pan-JAK inhibitor, 5-10 mg twice daily. RNA extraction and reverse transcription yielded cDNA as sequencing template. TCRdb's copy holds only in-frame clones and misses some; the assay was immunoSEQ multiplex PCR. Of about 190,000 clones listed, 60% are singletons.

This clonotype was obtained from a human donor with alopecia areata. The chain has TRBV30 and TRBJ1-3; D gene uncertain. The sequencing here drew on CD4+ T cells sorted from blood, taken at week 24, from a patient treated with tofacitinib. CDR3 amino acids: CAWSVSSGNTIYF. The DNA of the CDR3 is TGTGCCTGGAGTGTCTCCTCTGGAAACACCATATATTTT. The full variable domain, with the rest looked up from reference TRBV30 and TRBJ1-3, is SQTIHQWPATLVQPVGSPLSLECTVEGTSNPNLYWYRQAAGRGLQLLFYSVGIGQISSEVPQNLSASRPQDRQFILSSKKLLLSDSGFYLCAWSVSSGNTIYFGEGSWLTVV.